This T cell receptor (beta chain) appears in the sequencing data of a study of OX40 agonist ivuxolimab in advanced cancers. Assay used: immunoSEQ multiplex PCR; TCRdb lists only in-frame clones, some missing. Here the sample spans under 100,000 clones, roughly 89% being singletons. Between the trimmed V and J ends, which lost 0 bases and 8 bases, there was a span of 10 bases. Per the germline V gene, CDR1 is GTSNPN and CDR2 is SVGIG (reference sequence). The CDR3 is made up of 13 amino acids. The sequences come from CD4+ or CD8+ T cells sorted from blood, collected in a trial of the OX40 agonist ivuxolimab. The V and J genes are TRBV30 and TRBJ1-4; D remains unclear. The sequence derives from an adult with an advanced solid tumor such as melanoma, head and neck, liver or kidney cancer. CDR3 DNA: TGTGCCTGGAGTGTAAAGGACCTGGAAAAACTGTTTTTT. Translating gives CAWSVKDLEKLFF.